Below are 20 T cell receptor beta chains sequenced from a single sample in a study of blood T cell repertoires in COVID-19 (TCRdb year 2020). Library method: the immunoSEQ multiplex PCR assay. The table was pulled from immuneACCESS by TCRdb, which kept in-frame rearrangements only. Such tables lose some clones; where checked, under half of the loss comes from unresolved V genes, and the rest has no known cause. Counted in this sample were about 61,000 clones; more than 75% of them appeared once. The ten biggest clones cover 4% to 6% of the sample. What was sequenced was peripheral blood. The receptor set was obtained from an elderly man in a cohort sampled during active COVID-19.

V is TRBV6-6 and J is TRBJ2-2, with 15 bases aligning to TRBD2. The V segment lost 7 bases and the J segment 0 bases; nucleotides outside the gene matches: 12. Germline-derived CDR1 and CDR2 are MNHNY and SVGAGI (reference sequence). The CDR3 runs to 20 residues. This chain's CDR3 is CASTYPRTSGGGTNTGELFF. CDR3 DNA: TGTGCCAGCACCTACCCGAGGACTAGCGGGGGGGGCACGAACACCGGGGAGCTGTTTTTT.

The V gene is TRBV6-5, the J gene TRBJ1-1, with TRBD1 identical over 11 bases. CDR3 length: 14 amino acids. CDR1 and CDR2 from the germline V gene are MNHEY and SVGAGI. V lost 7 bases, J lost 5 bases, and 6 bases stayed unmatched. This CDR3 reads CASKGQGEVTEAFF. The CDR3 DNA sequence: TGTGCCAGCAAGGGACAGGGGGAGGTAACTGAAGCTTTCTTT.

The chain joins TRBV7-2 to TRBJ1-4; possible D gene TRBD1, 5 bases. V was cut by 5 bases and J by 10 bases, with 20 bases left in between. This CDR3 has 15 residues. Looked up from germline, CDR1 is SGHTA and CDR2 is FQGNSA. CDR3 sequence: CASSPRRDPPGKLFF. In DNA, the CDR3 is TGTGCCAGCAGCCCACGGCGGGACCCGCCAGGAAAACTGTTTTTT. The complete variable domain, with remaining parts taken from reference TRBV7-2 and TRBJ1-4, reads GAGVSQSPSNKVTEKGKDVELRCDPISGHTALYWYRQSLGQGLEFLIYFQGNSAPDKSGLPSDRFSAERTGGSVSTLTIQRTQQEDSAVYLCASSPRRDPPGKLFFGSGTQLSVL.

The CDR3 spells CASSLRGTRGGAFSPNTGELFF. The CDR3, as DNA: TGTGCCAGCTCACTCCGGGGGACTCGCGGGGGGGCCTTCTCCCCGAACACCGGGGAGCTGTTTTTT. This chain connects TRBV18 to TRBJ2-2; 9 nucleotides line up with TRBD2. J lost 0 bases, V lost 4 bases, and 21 bases had no gene match. Per germline, CDR1 KGHSH and CDR2 LQKENI. The CDR3 loop spans 22 amino acids.

The chain carries TRBV4-1 and TRBJ1-2; D possibly corresponds to TRBD1 (5 bases). The CDR3 contains 15 residues. V lost 1 base, J lost 3 bases, and 12 bases lay in between. Germline V gives CDR1 MGHRA, CDR2 YSYEKL. CDR3 coding DNA: TGCGCCAGCAGCCAAGGTGGCGTGGGGCACTATGGCTACACCTTC. It is translated as CASSQGGVGHYGYTF.

The chain carries TRBV29-1 and TRBJ1-2, with D possibly matching TRBD1 (6 bases). The CDR3 covers 13 residues. Germline-derived CDR1 and CDR2 are SQVTM and ANQGSEA. As DNA, the CDR3 is TGCACCATATACCAGGGGAATAACTATGGCTACACCTTC. This gives the protein CTIYQGNNYGYTF.

The chain recombines TRBV5-6 with TRBJ2-7; D unresolved. Trimming took off 2 bases at V and 3 bases at J, with 3 bases between the two ends. The CDR3 loop spans 11 amino acids. Germline lookup yields CDR1 SGHDT and CDR2 YYEEEE. CDR3 sequence: CASSFHYEQYF. The CDR3, as DNA: TGTGCCAGCAGCTTTCACTACGAGCAGTACTTC.

The rearrangement joins TRBV4-2 to TRBJ2-5, with 8 bases identical to TRBD1. The CDR3 covers 15 residues. The V and J ends lost 4 bases and 6 bases, in that order; junction bases with no gene match: 10. Germline CDR1 LGHNA, CDR2 YNFKEQ. The CDR3 sequence is CASSRGQGPGKTQYF. In DNA form, the CDR3 reads TGTGCCAGCAGCCGAGGACAGGGTCCGGGAAAGACCCAGTACTTC.

The chain joins TRBV30 to TRBJ2-2; 7 nucleotides agree with TRBD1. This CDR3 has 15 amino acids. The V gene end was trimmed by 5 bases and the J gene end by 0 bases; junction bases not matched to a gene: 6. Germline V gene data show CDR1 as GTSNPN and CDR2 as SVGIG (reference sequence). The CDR3 spells CAWERGPANTGELFF. The DNA for the CDR3 is TGTGCCTGGGAGAGGGGGCCTGCGAACACCGGGGAGCTGTTTTTT.

This clone was recorded once. V is TRBV2 and J is TRBJ1-5, with 7 bases that match TRBD1. The CDR3 is 13 residues long. V shed 9 bases, J shed 3 bases, and the junction held 5 bases outside the gene matches. Germline V CDR1 and CDR2: SNHLY, FYNNEI. The CDR3 DNA reads TGTGCCAGTACGGGACAGTACAATCAGCCCCAGCATTTT. Translated, it gives CASTGQYNQPQHF.

This chain links TRBV7-9 with TRBJ2-3; 8 bases are shared with TRBD1. This CDR3 region has 16 residues. The germline gives CDR1 SEHNR, CDR2 FQNEAQ (reference sequence). V lost 4 bases to trimming and J lost 0 bases; unmatched junction nucleotides: 6. This chain's CDR3 is CASSSNRGTSTDTQYF. As DNA, the CDR3 is TGTGCCAGCAGCTCCAACAGGGGGACTAGCACAGATACGCAGTATTTT.

The chain is built from TRBV5-1 and TRBJ1-2; 7 positions match TRBD1. V lost 2 bases to trimming and J lost 5 bases; unmatched junction nucleotides: 6. The CDR3 has 14 amino acids. Germline CDR1 SGHRS, CDR2 YFSETQ. DNA of the CDR3: TGCGCCAGCAGCTTAAGTACAGGGGAATATGGCTACACCTTC. This codes for CASSLSTGEYGYTF. Variable domain in full (rest from reference TRBV5-1 and TRBJ1-2): KAGVTQTPRYLIKTRGQQVTLSCSPISGHRSVSWYQQTPGQGLQFLFEYFSETQRNKGNFPGRFSGRQFSNSRSEMNVSTLELGDSALYLCASSLSTGEYGYTFGSGTRLTVV.

This chain connects TRBV2 to TRBJ2-7; no clear D. The CDR3 loop spans 12 amino acids. V lost 8 bases and J 3 bases, leaving 11 bases between the germline ends. Germline V lookup: CDR1 SNHLY, CDR2 FYNNEI. CDR3 loop: CASQDPGYEQYF. The CDR3 DNA reads TGTGCCAGCCAAGACCCGGGCTACGAGCAGTACTTC.

The CDR3: CASSDTVGGQETQYF. CDR3 in DNA: TGTGCCAGCAGCGACACGGTGGGGGGTCAAGAGACCCAGTACTTC. The chain carries TRBV7-9 and TRBJ2-5, with D tentatively TRBD2 (6 bases). CDR1 and CDR2 from the germline V gene are SEHNR and FQNEAQ (reference sequence). The CDR3 spans 15 residues. V was shortened by 5 bases and J by 2 bases, with 15 bases between the two germline ends.

This clone came up once. In DNA form, the CDR3 reads TGCGCCAGCAGCCAAGACTACAGGGCCACTGAAGCTTTCTTT. Its protein is CASSQDYRATEAFF. The chain joins TRBV4-3 to TRBJ1-1, with a weak D call TRBD1 (6 bases). Deletions cut 0 bases from V and 4 bases from J, with 9 bases between. The V gene's germline CDR1 is LGHNA and CDR2 YSLEER. The CDR3 has 14 residues.

The chain employs TRBV3-1 (or the pseudogene TRBV3-2) and TRBJ2-1, with 8 bases that match TRBD2. V gave up 1 base and J gave up 7 bases; unmatched junction bases: 6. In germline, CDR1 is LGHDT, CDR2 YNNKEL (reference sequence). The CDR3 is 15 amino acids. The CDR3 nucleotides read TGTGCCAGCAGCCAAGGAGCGGGAGTGGGGAATGAGCAGTTCTTC. Translation gives CASSQGAGVGNEQFF.

The gene calls are TRBV6-6 and TRBJ2-7, with D maybe TRBD2 (5 bases). The V end was cut by 0 bases, the J end by 4 bases, with 16 bases between. From germline, CDR1 is MNHNY and CDR2 SVGAGI (reference sequence). The CDR3 sequence is 16 residues long. CDR3 coding DNA: TGTGCCAGCAGTTACTCGACTATGGGCTTCCCTTACGAGCAGTACTTC. It translates to CASSYSTMGFPYEQYF.

The chain carries TRBV4-3 and TRBJ2-6; 8 bases are shared with TRBD2. J gave up 4 bases and V 4 bases, and 9 bases lay outside the gene matches. Germline V lookup: CDR1 LGHNA, CDR2 YSLEER. The CDR3 has 17 residues. The CDR3 reads CASSPLTGGGGANVLTF. For the CDR3, the DNA is TGCGCCAGCAGCCCATTAACCGGGGGGGGCGGGGCCAACGTCCTGACTTTC.

This clone was seen more than once but under ten times. This chain links TRBV29-1 with TRBJ1-1; D gene ambiguous. CDR3 length equals 12 residues. The germline V gene has CDR1 SQVTM and CDR2 ANQGSEA. V was cut by 0 bases and J by 11 bases, with 13 bases left in between. For the CDR3, the DNA is TGCAGCGTTGAAGATGCCAGTTCTCCGGCTTTCTTT. It yields the protein CSVEDASSPAFF. The variable domain in full, completed from reference TRBV29-1 and TRBJ1-1, reads SAVISQKPSRDICQRGTSLTIQCQVDSQVTMMFWYRQQPGQSLTLIATANQGSEATYESGFVIDKFPISRPNLTFSTLTVSNMSPEDSSIYLCSVEDASSPAFFGQGTRLTVV.

This chain links TRBV27 with TRBJ2-3, with TRBD2 matching 14 bases. Per germline, CDR1 MNHEY and CDR2 SMNVEV (reference sequence). Germline trimming cut 6 bases from V and 8 bases from J; bases unmatched to any gene: 4. The CDR3 sequence is 14 residues long. The CDR3 sequence is CASRSGLAGVTQYF. The CDR3 bases are TGTGCCAGCAGATCGGGACTAGCGGGGGTTACGCAGTATTTT.